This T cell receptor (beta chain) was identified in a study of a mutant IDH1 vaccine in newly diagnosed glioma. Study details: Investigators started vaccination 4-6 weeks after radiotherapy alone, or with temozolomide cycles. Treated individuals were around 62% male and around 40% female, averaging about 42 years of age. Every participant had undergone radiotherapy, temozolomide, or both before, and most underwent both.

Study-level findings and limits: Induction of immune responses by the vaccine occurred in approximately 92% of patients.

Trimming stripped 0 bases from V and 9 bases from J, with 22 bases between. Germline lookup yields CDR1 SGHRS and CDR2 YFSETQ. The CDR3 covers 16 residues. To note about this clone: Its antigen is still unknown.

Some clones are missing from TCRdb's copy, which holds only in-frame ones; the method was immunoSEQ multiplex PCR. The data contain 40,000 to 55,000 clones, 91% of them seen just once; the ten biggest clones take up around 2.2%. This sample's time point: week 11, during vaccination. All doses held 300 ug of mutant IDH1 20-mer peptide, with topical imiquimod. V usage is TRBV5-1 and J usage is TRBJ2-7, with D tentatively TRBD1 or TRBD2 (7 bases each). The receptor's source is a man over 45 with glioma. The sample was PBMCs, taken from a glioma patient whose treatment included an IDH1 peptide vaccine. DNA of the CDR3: TGCGCCAGCAGCTTGGCCGGGGGAGGGGGCCAGGTTGGGCAGTACTTC. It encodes CASSLAGGGGQVGQYF.